The 24 T cell receptor beta chains listed next were all sequenced from one sample in a study of blood T cell repertoires in COVID-19. Only in-frame clones appear in the TCRdb table, and some are missing; sequencing was by immunoSEQ multiplex PCR. This sample has more than 150,000 clones, with around 87% found just once. The sample taken for sequencing was peripheral blood. Every receptor here comes from a man aged 35-49 years with active or convalescent COVID-19.

The chain combines TRBV7-9 with TRBJ1-2; 7 bases are a match to TRBD1. The CDR3 extends over 14 amino acids. Germline V gene lookup returns CDR1 SEHNR and CDR2 FQNEAQ (reference sequence). After removal of 2 bases from V and 7 bases from J, the junction contained 7 bases not matched to a gene. The CDR3 DNA reads as TGTGCCAGCAGCTTAAAAGACAGGGTTGGTGGCTACACCTTC. Translating gives CASSLKDRVGGYTF. Complete variable domain (other parts from reference TRBV7-9 and TRBJ1-2): DTGVSQNPRHKITKRGQNVTFRCDPISEHNRLYWYRQTLGQGPEFLTYFQNEAQLEKSRLLSDRFSAERPKGSFSTLEIQRTEQGDSAMYLCASSLKDRVGGYTFGSGTRLTVV.

This clone was observed a single time. This chain joins TRBV5-4 and TRBJ2-6; D gene ambiguous. CDR3 length equals 15 residues. Germline CDR1 SGHNT, CDR2 YYREEE (reference sequence). V was trimmed by 4 bases and J by 0 bases, leaving 8 bases between them. For the CDR3, the DNA is TGTGCCAGCAGCCCCCCCGGCTCTGGGGCCAACGTCCTGACTTTC. Its protein is CASSPPGSGANVLTF.

The CDR3 DNA is TGTGCCAGCAGGCGACAGGGGGCGGCTGGAAACACCATATATTTT. Translated, it gives CASRRQGAAGNTIYF. The V call is TRBV6-5, the J call TRBJ1-3; 10 nucleotides line up with TRBD1. Germline assignment: CDR1 MNHEY and CDR2 SVGAGI. This CDR3 is built from 15 residues. Trimming cost V 6 bases and J 2 bases; bases outside gene matches: 4.

This clone has a handful of counts. The rearrangement uses TRBV19 and TRBJ2-5; TRBD2 matches at 7 bases. Trimming cost V 4 bases and J 2 bases; bases outside gene matches: 1. CDR1 is LNHDA and CDR2 is SQIVND in the germline V gene (reference sequence). The CDR3 has 13 amino acids. CDR3 loop: CASSTSGQETQYF. The CDR3 DNA follows: TGTGCCAGTAGTACTAGCGGACAAGAGACCCAGTACTTC.

This chain joins TRBV10-3 and TRBJ2-1, with D perhaps matching TRBD1 (6 bases). The CDR3 contains 14 residues. With 10 bases removed from V and 0 bases from J, the gap between germline ends came to 13 bases. The germline V gene has CDR1 ENHRY and CDR2 SYGVKD. The CDR3 reads CATTGQSSYNEQFF. CDR3 sequence (DNA): TGTGCCACCACAGGGCAGAGCTCCTACAATGAGCAGTTCTTC.

The gene calls are TRBV9 and TRBJ1-2; D gene uncertain. Germline CDR1 reads SGDLS; CDR2 reads YYNGEE. V was clipped by 0 bases and J by 4 bases, with 7 bases between them. The CDR3 runs to 13 residues. DNA of the CDR3: TGTGCCAGCAGCGTAGTTTACGGCTATGGCTACACCTTC. Encoded protein: CASSVVYGYGYTF. Based on the CDR3 plus reference TRBV9 and TRBJ1-2, the full variable domain is DSGVTQTPKHLITATGQRVTLRCSPRSGDLSVYWYQQSLDQGLQFLIQYYNGEERAKGNILERFSAQQFPDLHSELNLSSLELGDSALYFCASSVVYGYGYTFGSGTRLTVV.

This sequence joins TRBV4-1 and TRBJ1-4; 7 bases align to TRBD1. The CDR3 loop spans 16 amino acids. Germline loops: CDR1 MGHRA, CDR2 YSYEKL. V was clipped by 4 bases and J by 2 bases; unmatched bases: 7. The CDR3 loop reads CASSPETTGTNEKLFF. The CDR3 region has the DNA TGCGCCAGCAGCCCGGAAACGACAGGGACTAATGAAAAACTGTTTTTT.

This clone was counted a single time. The chain links TRBV4-2 to TRBJ2-3, with 11 nucleotides matching TRBD2. The junction had 13 bases not matched to a gene; V was cut back by 0 bases and J by 5 bases. This CDR3 contains 19 residues. CDR1 and CDR2 (germline): LGHNA, YNFKEQ. The CDR3 DNA sequence: TGTGCCAGCAGCCAAGACTTCTTACGGACTAGCGGGCAATTAGATACGCAGTATTTT. Encoded protein: CASSQDFLRTSGQLDTQYF.

This clone came up a few times. This rearrangement joins TRBV28 to TRBJ1-6, with D unresolved. The CDR3 runs 16 residues. Germline V CDR1 and CDR2: MDHEN, SYDVKM. V was clipped by 4 bases and J by 0 bases, with 10 bases between them. The DNA for the CDR3 is TGTGCCAGCAGTTCTACCAGGAACTCCTATAATTCACCCCTCCACTTT. This sequence encodes CASSSTRNSYNSPLHF.

The V call is TRBV6-5, the J call TRBJ2-5, with TRBD1 matching 9 bases. The CDR3 is 14 residues long. With V trimmed by 6 bases and J by 5 bases, 7 bases remained unmatched. CDR1 MNHEY and CDR2 SVGAGI come from the germline V gene. CDR3 residues: CASSLQGAWETQYF. The CDR3 coding sequence is TGTGCCAGCAGCTTACAGGGGGCATGGGAGACCCAGTACTTC.

The chain employs TRBV9 and TRBJ2-3; a possible D gene is TRBD2 (7 bases). V was pared by 3 bases and J by 0 bases, with 11 bases between. The length of the CDR3 is 15 residues. Germline V gene lookup returns CDR1 SGDLS and CDR2 YYNGEE. Written as DNA, the CDR3 is TGTGCCAGCAGCGACCGGGGGGCTAGCACAGATACGCAGTATTTT. Amino acids: CASSDRGASTDTQYF.

The CDR3 here is CASSLGGDQPQHF. DNA of the CDR3: TGTGCCAGCAGCTTAGGGGGAGATCAGCCCCAGCATTTT. The chain combines TRBV7-9 with TRBJ1-5; D is undetermined. With 1 base removed from V and 5 bases from J, the gap between germline ends came to 6 bases. The CDR3 extends over 13 amino acids. CDR1 and CDR2 (germline): SEHNR, FQNEAQ (reference sequence).

The J gene is TRBJ2-3, the V gene TRBV9; the D gene is possibly TRBD1 (6 bases). Germline assignment: CDR1 SGDLS and CDR2 YYNGEE. CDR3 length equals 17 residues. V lost 0 bases to trimming and J lost 0 bases, with 14 bases between them. This CDR3 is CASSVAGTPSSTDTQYF. CDR3 DNA sequence: TGTGCCAGCAGCGTAGCAGGGACACCCTCTAGCACAGATACGCAGTATTTT.

The rearrangement uses TRBV15 and TRBJ2-7, with 7 bases matching TRBD1. Germline trimming cut 0 bases from V and 0 bases from J; bases unmatched to any gene: 5. The CDR3 is 16 amino acids. CDR1 is LNHNV and CDR2 is YYDKDF in the germline V gene (reference sequence). In DNA form, the CDR3 reads TGTGCCACCAGCAGAGACCCGGGACAGAGCTCCTACGAGCAGTACTTC. This translates into CATSRDPGQSSYEQYF. The variable domain in full, with the rest retrieved from reference TRBV15 and TRBJ2-7, is DAMVIQNPRYQVTQFGKPVTLSCSQTLNHNVMYWYQQKSSQAPKLLFHYYDKDFNNEADTPDNFQSRRPNTSFCFLDIRSPGLGDTAMYLCATSRDPGQSSYEQYFGPGTRLTVT.

The genes are TRBV5-4 and TRBJ1-1; 10 positions match TRBD1. With 5 bases clipped from V and 3 bases from J, the junction kept 7 bases outside the gene matches. The length of the CDR3 is 15 residues. Germline V lookup: CDR1 SGHNT, CDR2 YYREEE (reference sequence). DNA of the CDR3: TGTGCCAGCAGACCGGGACAGGGGAGGGACACTGAAGCTTTCTTT. Its protein is CASRPGQGRDTEAFF. Based on the CDR3 plus reference TRBV5-4 and TRBJ1-1, the full variable domain is ETGVTQSPTHLIKTRGQQVTLRCSSQSGHNTVSWYQQALGQGPQFIFQYYREEENGRGNFPPRFSGLQFPNYSSELNVNALELDDSALYLCASRPGQGRDTEAFFGQGTRLTVV.

The chain employs TRBV14 and TRBJ2-7, with D unresolved. Trimming shortened V by 0 bases and J by 2 bases, and 17 bases separated the two germline ends. The length of the CDR3 is 17 residues. From germline, CDR1 is SGHDN and CDR2 FVKESK. The CDR3 region has the DNA TGTGCCAGCAGCCAAGAGCGGCAGTTACCGACCCCCTACGAGCAGTACTTC. It encodes CASSQERQLPTPYEQYF.

This clone was detected once. The CDR3 region is CASSYSSPGTAHGYTF. CDR3 nucleotides: TGTGCCAGCAGTTACTCCTCTCCCGGGACAGCCCATGGCTACACCTTC. This chain connects TRBV6-5 to TRBJ1-2, with 7 positions matching TRBD1. V lost 0 bases and J lost 6; bases outside the gene matches: 10. This CDR3 is 16 amino acids long. The germline CDR1 and CDR2 sequences are MNHEY and SVGAGI.

The V call is TRBV11-2, the J call TRBJ2-3, with D hard to call. Deletions cut 2 bases from V and 0 bases from J, with 9 bases between. CDR3 length: 15 amino acids. Germline CDR1 is SGHAT and CDR2 is FQNNGV. CDR3 residues: CASSLHSPSTDTQYF. CDR3 in DNA: TGTGCCAGCAGCTTACACTCCCCAAGCACAGATACGCAGTATTTT.

This chain connects TRBV5-1 to TRBJ1-4; D not certain. The CDR3 sequence is 12 residues long. With 0 bases removed from V and 8 bases from J, the gap between germline ends came to 5 bases. The germline CDR1 and CDR2 sequences are SGHRS and YFSETQ. For the CDR3, the DNA is TGCGCCAGCAGCTTGGGAGCGGAAAAACTGTTTTTT. Its protein product is CASSLGAEKLFF.

The chain employs TRBV24-1 and TRBJ1-2; 10 bases are shared with TRBD1. After removal of 4 bases from V and 7 bases from J, the junction contained 14 bases not matched to a gene. The germline gives CDR1 KGHDR, CDR2 SFDVKD. The CDR3 runs to 17 residues. The CDR3 DNA reads TGTGCCACCAGTGACAACGGACAGGGGGGTATTCTTCGTGGCTACACCTTC. Translated, it gives CATSDNGQGGILRGYTF.

The V and J genes are TRBV2 and TRBJ1-1; 7 bases fit TRBD1. There are 17 residues in the CDR3. The germline V gene has CDR1 SNHLY and CDR2 FYNNEI. After removal of 0 bases from V and 1 base from J, the junction contained 8 bases not matched to a gene. In DNA, the CDR3 is TGTGCCAGCAGTGAAGCTCCCCGGGACAGCCGGAACACTGAAGCTTTCTTT. The encoded protein is CASSEAPRDSRNTEAFF.

V usage is TRBV7-9 and J usage is TRBJ2-1, with TRBD1 matching 8 bases. The germline gives CDR1 SEHNR, CDR2 FQNEAQ (reference sequence). This CDR3 is built from 15 residues. Losses at the gene ends were 1 base for V and 4 bases for J; bases not matched to a gene: 3. As DNA, the CDR3 is TGTGCCAGCAGCTTAGGGAGGACAGGGTACAATGAGCAGTTCTTC. Amino acid sequence: CASSLGRTGYNEQFF.

The chain is built from TRBV3-1 (or the pseudogene TRBV3-2) and TRBJ1-2; D is possibly TRBD1 (5 bases). The CDR3 is 15 residues long. In germline, CDR1 is LGHDT, CDR2 YNNKEL (reference sequence). V shed 0 bases and J shed 4 bases, with 12 bases lying between them. Written as DNA, the CDR3 is TGTGCCAGCAGCCAAGAAGGGCAGGGTGGCTATGGCTACACCTTC. This gives the protein CASSQEGQGGYGYTF.

The V gene is TRBV19, the J gene TRBJ2-5; D might be TRBD1 (5 bases). The V gene lost 1 base and the J gene lost 4 bases, with 10 bases spanning the gap. The CDR3 is 14 amino acids. Germline CDR1 is LNHDA and CDR2 is SQIVND (reference sequence). CDR3 nucleotide sequence: TGTGCCAGTAGTATAGTAGGGGTGGGAGAGACCCAGTACTTC. It specifies CASSIVGVGETQYF. Complete variable domain (other parts from reference TRBV19 and TRBJ2-5): DGGITQSPKYLFRKEGQNVTLSCEQNLNHDAMYWYRQDPGQGLRLIYYSQIVNDFQKGDIAEGYSVSREKKESFPLTVTSAQKNPTAFYLCASSIVGVGETQYFGPGTRLLVL.